Listed below are T cell receptor beta chains from one sample, sequenced in a study of long-term antiretroviral therapy in people with HIV. Libraries were prepared by immunoSEQ multiplex PCR; TCRdb keeps only in-frame clonotypes and omits some of them. The table records about 28,000 clones, 95% of them present only once. The source material was unsorted PBMCs, sampled 5.3 years after starting antiretroviral therapy. The receptors here all came from a middle-aged man with HIV. Each CDR3 is given with its conserved first and last residue. The order of the fields is clone size, V gene, J gene, D gene, CDR3 protein, CDR3 DNA. A D gene is named only where the DNA matches it firmly. Not every row has a clone size; where given, it reads once, few, many or a size class.

>NA|TRBV9|TRBJ1-1|NA
CASSPTGRSGTEAFF
TGTGCCAGCAGCCCAACAGGGAGGTCGGGCACTGAAGCTTTCTTT
>once|TRBV7-2|TRBJ2-3|NA
CASSFLQGQQTDTQYF
TGTGCCAGCAGCTTTCTACAGGGTCAACAGACAGATACGCAGTATTTT
>NA|TRBV6-5|TRBJ2-7|NA
CASSYSWHDDYEQYF
TGTGCCAGCAGTTACTCTTGGCACGACGACTACGAGCAGTACTTC
>NA|TRBV11-3|TRBJ2-7|NA
CASSLGGNSYEQYF
TGTGCCAGCAGCTTGGGCGGAAACTCCTACGAGCAGTACTTC
>NA|TRBV5-1|TRBJ2-7|NA
CASSLATDYEQYF
TGCGCCAGCAGCTTGGCGACAGACTACGAGCAGTACTTC
>once|TRBV27|TRBJ2-3|NA
CASSTGTKRTDTQYF
TGTGCCAGCAGCACCGGGACCAAACGCACAGATACGCAGTATTTT
>NA|TRBV5-1|TRBJ1-1|TRBD1
CASSSPTGKGEAFF
TGCGCCAGCAGCTCACCGACAGGGAAGGGTGAAGCTTTCTTT
>NA|TRBV9|TRBJ2-2|NA
CASSRSGADGELFF
TGTGCCAGCAGCCGATCAGGGGCGGACGGGGAGCTGTTTTTT
>NA|TRBV5-1|TRBJ2-1|TRBD2
CASSYPRGGLDEQFF
TGCGCCAGCAGCTACCCGCGGGGGGGCCTTGATGAGCAGTTCTTC
>few|TRBV6-6|TRBJ1-2|NA
CASSWASNYGYTF
TGTGCCAGCAGTTGGGCCAGTAACTATGGCTACACCTTC
>NA|TRBV6-1|TRBJ2-7|TRBD2
CASRPGTSGANEQYF
TGTGCCAGCAGGCCTGGGACTAGCGGGGCGAACGAGCAGTACTTC
>NA|TRBV13|TRBJ2-2|TRBD2
CASSSGLAGGPNTGELFF
TGTGCCAGCAGCTCCGGACTAGCGGGCGGGCCGAACACCGGGGAGCTGTTTTTT
>NA|TRBV7-3|TRBJ2-6|NA
CASSLGAAILGANVLTF
TGTGCCAGCAGCTTAGGGGCGGCTATCTTAGGGGCCAACGTCCTGACTTTC
>NA|TRBV2|TRBJ2-3|TRBD2
CASSGLAGPTDTQYF
TGTGCCAGCAGTGGACTAGCGGGCCCCACAGATACGCAGTATTTT
>once|TRBV27|TRBJ1-6|TRBD1
CASRLGGTGLMSYNSPLHF
TGTGCCAGCAGATTAGGGGGGACAGGGCTTATGTCCTATAATTCACCCCTCCACTTT
>NA|TRBV6-5|TRBJ2-7|NA
CASSYSISDSSYEQYF
TGTGCCAGCAGTTACTCTATATCGGACAGTTCCTACGAGCAGTACTTC
>NA|TRBV10-2|TRBJ2-6|NA
CASQGSGANVLTF
TGCGCCAGTCAGGGCTCTGGGGCCAACGTCCTGACTTTC
>NA|TRBV10-3|TRBJ2-5|TRBD1
CAISEFTGAGQETQYF
TGTGCCATCAGTGAGTTTACAGGGGCCGGCCAAGAGACCCAGTACTTC
>NA|TRBV12-5|TRBJ2-7|NA
CASGIRDEQYF
TGTGCTAGTGGTATCCGGGACGAGCAGTACTTC
>NA|TRBV4-2|TRBJ2-2|NA
CASSLQGPPNTGELFF
TGTGCCAGCAGCTTACAGGGCCCACCGAACACCGGGGAGCTGTTTTTT
>NA|TRBV12-5|TRBJ2-7|NA
CASGLLWEQYF
TGTGCTAGTGGTCTTCTTTGGGAGCAGTACTTC
>NA|TRBV2|TRBJ2-6|NA
CASSVMARGANVLTF
TGTGCCAGCAGTGTGATGGCAAGAGGGGCCAACGTCCTGACTTTC
>once|TRBV5-1|TRBJ1-3|NA
CASSLAPTGQSFSGNTIYF
TGCGCCAGCAGCTTGGCCCCGACCGGACAGTCATTCTCTGGAAACACCATATATTTT
>NA|TRBV6-1|TRBJ2-7|TRBD2
CASSETSGGYEQYF
TGTGCCAGCAGTGAAACTAGCGGGGGGTACGAGCAGTACTTC
>NA|TRBV5-1|TRBJ1-4|NA
CASSQVATNEKLFF
TGCGCCAGCAGCCAAGTCGCAACTAATGAAAAACTGTTTTTT
>NA|TRBV6-6|TRBJ1-2|NA
CASSYQGRDYGYTF
TGTGCCAGCAGTTACCAGGGACGGGACTATGGCTACACCTTC
>NA|TRBV19|TRBJ1-1|TRBD1
CASDPGTGGITEAFF
TGTGCCAGCGACCCCGGGACAGGGGGCATCACTGAAGCTTTCTTT
>NA|TRBV4-1|TRBJ2-6|NA
CASSQDPTGAGANVLTF
TGCGCCAGCAGCCAAGATCCTACGGGGGCCGGGGCCAACGTCCTGACTTTC
>NA|TRBV9|TRBJ2-7|NA
CASSVHPQSSYEQYF
TGTGCCAGCAGCGTACACCCACAAAGCTCCTACGAGCAGTACTTC
>once|TRBV7-6|TRBJ2-2|NA
CASSLGPGELFF
TGTGCCAGCAGCTTAGGTCCAGGGGAGCTGTTTTTT
>NA|TRBV5-1|TRBJ2-1|TRBD2
CASTPTSGAYNEQFF
TGCGCCAGCACCCCGACTAGCGGGGCGTACAATGAGCAGTTCTTC
>NA|TRBV30|TRBJ2-2|NA
CAWKYRNTGELFF
TGTGCCTGGAAATACAGGAACACCGGGGAGCTGTTTTTT
>NA|TRBV4-3|TRBJ2-2|NA
CASSQHRETGELFF
TGCGCCAGCAGCCAACACAGGGAGACCGGGGAGCTGTTTTTT
>NA|TRBV29-1|TRBJ1-2|TRBD1
CSVEDGRGRSYGYTF
TGCAGCGTTGAAGATGGCAGGGGGCGAAGCTATGGCTACACCTTC
>NA|TRBV15|TRBJ1-2|TRBD1
CATSKGTGGGYTF
TGTGCCACCAGCAAGGGGACAGGGGGCGGCTACACCTTC
>NA|TRBV29-1|TRBJ2-1|NA
CSVERVTGNEQFF
TGCAGCGTTGAAAGGGTCACAGGGAATGAGCAGTTCTTC
>NA|TRBV19|TRBJ1-6|NA
CASSIRTVGSYNSPLHF
TGTGCCAGTAGTATAAGGACGGTCGGGAGCTATAATTCACCCCTCCACTTT
>NA|TRBV2|TRBJ1-2|NA
CASSEGGYGYTF
TGTGCCAGCAGTGAAGGGGGCTATGGCTACACCTTC
>NA|TRBV6-6|TRBJ2-7|NA
CASGGGRSYEQYF
TGTGCCAGCGGGGGCGGGCGTTCCTACGAGCAGTACTTC
>NA|TRBV19|TRBJ1-5|NA
CASSITGGEDQPQHF
TGTGCCAGTAGTATCACAGGAGGGGAGGATCAGCCCCAGCATTTT
>NA|TRBV7-9|TRBJ2-7|NA
CASSLGKGHDYEQYF
TGTGCCAGCAGCTTGGGGAAGGGACACGACTACGAGCAGTACTTC
>NA|TRBV6-1|TRBJ1-6|TRBD1
CASRLTGGNSPLHF
TGTGCCAGCAGATTGACAGGGGGTAATTCACCCCTCCACTTT
>NA|TRBV5-1|TRBJ1-1|TRBD1
CASSREQGTTEAFF
TGCGCCAGCAGCCGGGAACAGGGGACCACTGAAGCTTTCTTT
>NA|TRBV5-1|TRBJ1-1|TRBD1
CASQQGRGNTEAFF
TGCGCCAGCCAACAGGGGAGGGGGAACACTGAAGCTTTCTTT
>NA|TRBV30|TRBJ1-2|NA
CAWSTRPGSYGYTF
TGTGCCTGGAGTACGCGACCGGGGAGCTATGGCTACACCTTC
>NA|TRBV5-1|TRBJ1-1|NA
CASSLGQVFMNTEAFF
TGCGCCAGCAGCTTGGGACAGGTTTTCATGAACACTGAAGCTTTCTTT
>NA|TRBV6-4|TRBJ2-3|TRBD2
CASSVDPGGDTQYF
TGTGCCAGCAGTGTAGACCCGGGGGGAGATACGCAGTATTTT
>NA|TRBV27|TRBJ1-2|TRBD1
CASSSTGTVYGYTF
TGTGCCAGCAGTTCGACCGGGACAGTCTATGGCTACACCTTC
>NA|TRBV4-3|TRBJ2-7|NA
CASSQVWAGDFYEQYF
TGCGCCAGCAGCCAAGTGTGGGCAGGCGACTTCTACGAGCAGTACTTC
>once|TRBV7-6|TRBJ2-7|TRBD2
CASSSPRGEHFSYEQYF
TGTGCCAGCAGCTCCCCCCGGGGGGAACATTTCTCCTACGAGCAGTACTTC
>NA|TRBV5-5|TRBJ1-4|NA
CASSFPPTNEKLFF
TGTGCCAGCAGCTTCCCTCCAACTAATGAAAAACTGTTTTTT